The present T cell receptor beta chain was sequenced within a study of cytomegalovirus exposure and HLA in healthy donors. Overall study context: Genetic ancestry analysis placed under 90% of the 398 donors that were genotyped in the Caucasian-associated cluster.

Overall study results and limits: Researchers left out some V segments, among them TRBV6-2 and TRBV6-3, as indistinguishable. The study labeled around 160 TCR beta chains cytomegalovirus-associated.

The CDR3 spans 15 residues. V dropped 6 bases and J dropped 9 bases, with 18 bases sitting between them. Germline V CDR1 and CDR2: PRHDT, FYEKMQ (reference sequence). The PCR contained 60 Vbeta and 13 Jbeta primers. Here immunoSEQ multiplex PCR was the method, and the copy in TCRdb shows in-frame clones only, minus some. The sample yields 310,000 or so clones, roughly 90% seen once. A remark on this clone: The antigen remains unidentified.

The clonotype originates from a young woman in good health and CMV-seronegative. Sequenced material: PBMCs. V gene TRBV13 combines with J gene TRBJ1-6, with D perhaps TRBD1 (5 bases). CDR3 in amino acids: CASRRRGGEFSPLHF. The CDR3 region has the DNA TGTGCCAGCAGGCGACGGGGAGGGGAATTTTCACCCCTCCACTTT.